Listed below are T cell receptor beta chains from one sample, sequenced in a study of T cell changes during pregnancy in multiple sclerosis. Produced via immunoSEQ multiplex PCR; TCRdb's table is partial and in-frame only. The repertoire holds about 22,000 clones, with about nine tenths as singletons. The sequencing here drew on CD4+ T cells from peripheral blood mononuclear cells, taken after pregnancy. All receptors come from a female donor in good health, enrolled as a control in a pregnancy study. CDR3s include the opening cysteine and the closing phenylalanine or tryptophan. Each record gives: J gene, clone size, V gene, D gene, CDR3 protein, CDR3 DNA. A D gene is named only where the DNA matches it firmly. Clone size is shown for a subset of rows, as once, few, many or a class of expanded clone.

TRBJ2-7 . TRBV30 . CACNRPGAGYEQYF TGTGCCTGCAACCGACCAGGGGCCGGCTACGAGCAGTACTTC
TRBJ1-3 . TRBV7-2 TRBD1 CASSFTGTGAGNTIYF TGTGCCAGCAGCTTTACCGGGACAGGGGCTGGAAACACCATATATTTT
TRBJ1-3 once TRBV5-1 . CASTSDSGNTIYF TGCGCCAGCACCAGTGACTCTGGAAACACCATATATTTT
TRBJ1-2 . TRBV27 . CASSHAGAGYGYTF TGTGCCAGCAGCCACGCAGGGGCTGGCTATGGCTACACCTTC
TRBJ2-6 . TRBV7-9 TRBD2 CASSLAWTRPYSGANVLTF TGTGCCAGCAGCTTAGCATGGACTAGACCTTACTCTGGGGCCAACGTCCTGACTTTC
TRBJ2-2 . TRBV7-2 TRBD2 CASTKNSLAGSTGELFF TGTGCCAGCACCAAGAATTCACTAGCGGGAAGCACCGGGGAGCTGTTTTTT
TRBJ2-1 once TRBV7-9 . CASSLSNLYNEQFF TGTGCCAGCAGCCTATCGAACTTGTACAATGAGCAGTTCTTC
TRBJ2-5 . TRBV6-5 TRBD2 CASTRLAGEQETQYF TGTGCCAGCACTAGACTAGCGGGGGAACAAGAGACCCAGTACTTC
TRBJ1-1 once TRBV7-2 TRBD1 CASSRDRNTEAFF TGTGCCAGCAGCCGGGACAGGAACACTGAAGCTTTCTTT
TRBJ2-3 . TRBV7-3 TRBD2 CASSSPRLAGGPSTDTQYF TGTGCCAGCAGCAGCCCCCGACTAGCGGGGGGGCCTAGCACAGATACGCAGTATTTT
TRBJ1-1 . TRBV14 . CASKHLGESGLGTEAFF TGTGCCAGCAAACACTTAGGCGAATCAGGATTGGGCACTGAAGCTTTCTTT
TRBJ2-7 few TRBV11-2 TRBD1 CASRGTGGSYEQYF TGTGCCAGCAGAGGGACAGGGGGGTCCTACGAGCAGTACTTC
TRBJ2-7 . TRBV19 TRBD1 CASSRAVGGLYEQYF TGTGCCAGTAGTAGGGCGGTAGGGGGCCTCTACGAGCAGTACTTC
TRBJ2-1 . TRBV5-1 TRBD1 CASRQGIGNEQFF TGCGCCAGTAGACAGGGGATAGGCAATGAGCAGTTCTTC
TRBJ2-3 . TRBV7-3 TRBD2 CASSLGLETDTQYF TGTGCCAGCAGCTTGGGACTAGAGACAGATACGCAGTATTTT
TRBJ2-1 . TRBV7-2 . CASSLVGGYSYNEQFF TGTGCCAGCAGCTTAGTTGGGGGGTATAGCTACAATGAGCAGTTCTTC
TRBJ2-1 once TRBV10-3 TRBD2 CAILTGGTNEQFF TGTGCCATCTTAACGGGGGGTACCAATGAGCAGTTCTTC
TRBJ2-1 . TRBV11-2 TRBD2 CASSLGLAGGEQFF TGTGCCAGCAGCTTAGGACTAGCGGGAGGTGAGCAGTTCTTC
TRBJ1-6 . TRBV5-4 . CASSGEEGVSSPLHF TGTGCCAGCAGCGGGGAAGAGGGGGTGAGTTCACCCCTCCACTTT
TRBJ2-2 . TRBV7-8 . CASSLGLALGGANTGELFF TGTGCCAGCAGCTTAGGTCTAGCGCTGGGAGGCGCGAACACCGGGGAGCTGTTTTTT
TRBJ2-5 . TRBV18 TRBD2 CASSPPSGRGVGETQYF TGTGCCAGCTCACCACCGAGCGGGAGAGGGGTCGGGGAGACCCAGTACTTC
TRBJ1-1 . TRBV29-1 . CSVETQGRDTEAFF TGCAGCGTTGAAACCCAGGGGCGCGACACTGAAGCTTTCTTT
TRBJ2-5 . TRBV7-3 . CASSLRLGETQYF TGTGCCAGCAGCTTAAGACTAGGCGAGACCCAGTACTTC
TRBJ1-3 . TRBV30 . CAWSGASGNTIYF TGTGCCTGGAGTGGGGCTTCTGGAAACACCATATATTTT
TRBJ2-1 . TRBV5-5 TRBD2 CASSWPRLAGGHNEQFF TGTGCCAGCAGCTGGCCCCGACTAGCGGGGGGTCACAATGAGCAGTTCTTC
TRBJ2-1 . TRBV11-3 . CASSFTGVGNEQFF TGTGCCAGCAGCTTTACGGGAGTGGGCAATGAGCAGTTCTTC
TRBJ2-1 . TRBV15 TRBD2 CATSPAAIAGSSYNEQFF TGTGCCACCAGCCCCGCGGCGATAGCGGGTTCCTCCTACAATGAGCAGTTCTTC
TRBJ2-7 . TRBV30 . CALDRLFSYEQYF TGTGCCTTGGACAGACTATTCTCCTACGAGCAGTACTTC
TRBJ1-2 . TRBV10-3 . CAISETGSNYGYTF TGTGCCATCAGTGAGACAGGGTCTAACTATGGCTACACCTTC
TRBJ1-2 once TRBV7-8 TRBD1 CASSLGQVGAYGYTF TGTGCCAGCAGCCTAGGACAGGTGGGGGCCTATGGCTACACCTTC
TRBJ2-5 . TRBV18 . CASSLQETQYF TGTGCCAGCTCCCTCCAAGAGACCCAGTACTTC
TRBJ1-1 . TRBV19 . CASRAVHNTEAFF TGTGCCAGTAGGGCAGTACATAACACTGAAGCTTTCTTT
TRBJ1-1 once TRBV2 . CASSFTEAFF TGTGCCAGCAGCTTCACTGAAGCTTTCTTT
TRBJ2-6 few TRBV19 . CASSMGYGAGNYLSGANVLTF TGTGCCAGTAGTATGGGATATGGGGCAGGGAATTACCTCTCTGGGGCCAACGTCCTGACTTTC
TRBJ2-3 . TRBV7-9 TRBD2 CASSLGSGGALGTDTQYF TGTGCCAGCAGCTTAGGTAGCGGGGGGGCACTCGGCACAGATACGCAGTATTTT
TRBJ1-1 . TRBV20-1 . CSANQRAEAFF TGCAGTGCGAACCAGCGGGCTGAAGCTTTCTTT
TRBJ1-4 . TRBV5-4 TRBD1 CASSYGTGLEKLFF TGTGCCAGCAGCTACGGGACAGGGTTAGAAAAACTGTTTTTT
TRBJ2-1 once TRBV11-2 TRBD2 CASSLEAGGEQFF TGTGCCAGCAGCTTAGAGGCGGGGGGGGAGCAGTTCTTC
TRBJ2-1 . TRBV10-3 . CAISTMGFYNEQFF TGTGCCATCAGCACAATGGGCTTCTACAATGAGCAGTTCTTC
TRBJ2-7 . TRBV28 TRBD1 CASSTPQGAYEQYF TGTGCCAGCAGTACCCCCCAGGGGGCTTACGAGCAGTACTTC
TRBJ2-2 once TRBV9 . CASSVGAAQAGELFF TGTGCCAGCAGCGTAGGGGCAGCTCAGGCCGGGGAGCTGTTTTTT
TRBJ2-4 . TRBV7-2 TRBD1 CASSLDRSFQAKNIQYF TGTGCCAGCAGCTTGGACAGGTCCTTCCAGGCCAAAAACATTCAGTACTTC
TRBJ2-1 . TRBV11-1 TRBD2 CASSLSGGTRGSGEQFF TGTGCCAGCAGCTTAAGTGGTGGGACTAGAGGGTCGGGTGAGCAGTTCTTC
TRBJ2-7 . TRBV27 TRBD1 CASTGRGPYEQYF TGTGCCAGCACCGGTAGGGGGCCCTACGAGCAGTACTTC
TRBJ1-2 . TRBV15 TRBD1 CATSRDRGYGYTF TGTGCCACCAGCAGGGACAGGGGCTATGGCTACACCTTC
TRBJ1-3 . TRBV5-4 . CASSLDQAGNTIYF TGTGCCAGCAGCTTGGACCAGGCGGGAAACACCATATATTTT
TRBJ2-5 . TRBV28 TRBD1 CASSRDRGRETQYF TGTGCCAGCAGTCGGGACAGGGGAAGGGAGACCCAGTACTTC
TRBJ2-3 . TRBV5-1 . CASSPGSDTQYF TGCGCCAGCAGCCCCGGGTCAGATACGCAGTATTTT
TRBJ1-6 . TRBV18 . CASSPGGGNSPLHF TGTGCCAGCTCACCGGGGGGGGGTAATTCACCCCTCCACTTT
TRBJ2-5 . TRBV20-1 . CTCRGQETQYF TGCACTTGTAGGGGTCAAGAGACCCAGTACTTC
TRBJ2-1 . TRBV7-2 TRBD2 CASSLTSGNYNEQFF TGTGCCAGCAGCTTAACTAGCGGGAACTACAATGAGCAGTTCTTC
TRBJ2-7 . TRBV6-5 TRBD2 CASTSTSGYEQYF TGTGCCAGCACCTCGACTAGCGGATACGAGCAGTACTTC
TRBJ2-5 . TRBV5-5 TRBD2 CASSPLAGGSETQYF TGTGCCAGCAGCCCATTAGCGGGAGGTTCAGAGACCCAGTACTTC
TRBJ2-1 . TRBV27 TRBD2 CASGRTSGRRNEQFF TGTGCCAGCGGAAGGACTAGCGGGAGGCGTAATGAGCAGTTCTTC
TRBJ2-5 . TRBV10-3 . CAISELEGRPETQYF TGTGCCATCAGTGAGTTAGAGGGCCGCCCTGAGACCCAGTACTTC
TRBJ2-6 . TRBV5-4 TRBD2 CASSVPTSRPGLSGANVLTF TGTGCCAGCAGCGTTCCGACTAGCCGACCGGGCTTGTCTGGGGCCAACGTCCTGACTTTC
TRBJ2-3 . TRBV27 TRBD2 CASSNLFLAGAPTDTQYF TGTGCCAGCAGTAACCTCTTCCTAGCGGGAGCTCCCACAGATACGCAGTATTTT
TRBJ2-4 . TRBV7-9 . CASSPEAGAKNIQYF TGTGCCAGCAGCCCAGAAGCGGGAGCCAAAAACATTCAGTACTTC
TRBJ2-7 . TRBV19 . CASSIGTASYEQYF TGTGCCAGTAGTATCGGGACTGCCTCCTACGAGCAGTACTTC
TRBJ1-2 . TRBV10-3 . CAISEQRGANYGYTF TGTGCCATCAGTGAGCAGCGGGGGGCGAACTATGGCTACACCTTC